Below are 2 T cell receptor beta chains sequenced from a single sample in a study of regulatory T cells in long-lasting Graves disease. Arm-PCR with iRepertoire HTBI primers amplified the CDR3 regions for these TCR beta libraries. TCRdb redid the calling of the multiplex PCR reads with MiXCR, one entry per CDR3 protein. The table has 500,000 or so distinct CDR3 sequences, 15% to 20% seen once. The time point is: newly diagnosed GD, antithyroid drugs for less than 3 months. Researchers made the TCR library from RNA that was extracted from PBMCs. The same sample was also used in a study of T cells in Graves' hyperthyroidism and ophthalmopathy.

The specimen was peripheral blood mononuclear cells (PBMCs), collected at new diagnosis, from a patient treated with antithyroid drugs. These receptors all come from a man aged 35-49 years with Graves disease.

The V call is TRBV7-9, the J call TRBJ2-7; the match to TRBD2 covers 13 bases. Germline CDR1 is SEHNR and CDR2 is FQNEAQ (reference sequence). J was trimmed by 2 bases and V by 2 bases; bases with no gene match: 3. The CDR3 length is 16 residues. This CDR3 is CASSLQGTSGTYEQYF. CDR3 coding DNA: TGTGCCAGCAGCTTACAGGGGACTAGCGGGACCTACGAGCAGTACTTC.

This clonotype was counted ten times or more. This chain uses TRBV20-1 with TRBJ2-5; D is perhaps TRBD1 (7 bases). Trimming cost V 6 bases and J 4 bases, with 21 bases left between them. The germline V gene encodes CDR1 DFQATT and CDR2 SNEGSKA (reference sequence). The CDR3 length is 15 residues. Written as DNA, the CDR3 is TGCAGTGCCCGCCTGGAGGGGGCTATTAGAGAGACCCAGTACTTC. Translated, it gives CSARLEGAIRETQYF.